What follows describes a single TCR beta chain. Data came from immunoSEQ multiplex PCR; TCRdb stores just in-frame clones and leaves some out. Of some 120,000 clones detected, about four fifths appear once; the ten largest clones hold about a sixth. The data originate from a study of blood T cell repertoires in COVID-19. Turning to the study itself: In each case, the material was cDNA or gDNA derived from T cells, B-cell-depleted T cells, or PBMCs.

Per germline, CDR1 MNHEY and CDR2 SVGAGI. The CDR3 extends over 15 amino acids. Trimming took off 0 bases at V and 3 bases at J, with 11 bases between the two ends. Specimen: peripheral blood. The chain joins TRBV6-5 to TRBJ1-1, with a possible D match to TRBD1 (5 bases). The receptor was derived from a man younger than 40 with COVID-19, enrolled during active disease. The CDR3: CASSYSDVTDTEAFF. For the CDR3, the DNA is TGTGCCAGCAGTTACTCGGACGTGACAGACACTGAAGCTTTCTTT.